This TCR beta chain derives from a study of shared clonotypes between healthy human individuals. Whole-study context: Each donor contributed plates that comprised three CD4 naive, three CD4 memory, two CD8 naive and one CD8 memory.

The CDR3 contains 13 residues. Germline assignment: CDR1 SGHDT and CDR2 YYEEEE. V was clipped by 0 bases and J by 4 bases, with 7 bases between them. Terminally differentiated effector memory CD45RA+ cells were excluded from the naive CD8 cells, which were CD45RO-negative and positively selected for CCR7. Caucasian adults living in Nashville, Tennessee, provided all samples. Study-level findings and limits: Some clonotypes were shared by all four sorted-subset donors, while others were not shared. The non-shared ones had lower generation probabilities than the shared ones.

A word on this clone: Its antigen is as yet unknown. The same CDR3 arises from other DNA sequences in this sample as well.

DNA at 200 ng, about 30,000 T cell genomes, went into sorted-subset replicate PCRs. The table came from immunoSEQ multiplex PCR; TCRdb's copy has only in-frame clones and leaves some out. The table has some 2.1 million clones, less than 95% seen once. The receptor's source is a man between 18 and 35 years old in good health. V gene TRBV5-6 combines with J gene TRBJ2-5; no firm D call. Sequencing used naive CD8+ T cells sorted from blood. As DNA, the CDR3 is TGTGCCAGCAGCTTGGGGGAAGGAGAGACCCAGTACTTC. Its protein is CASSLGEGETQYF.